The rows below give T cell receptor beta chains drawn from one sample of a study of Ad26.COV2.S vaccination and SARS-CoV-2 variants. Profiling relied on immunoSEQ multiplex PCR, and the TCRdb table lists in-frame clones only, not all of them. This repertoire shows roughly 350,000 clones, about 85% found once; its top ten account for 6.4%. This specimen was peripheral blood, taken in a trial of Ad26.COV2.S vaccine versus placebo. These receptor sequences come from a person aged 18-60 years who received the Ad26.COV2.S COVID-19 vaccine or a placebo. Both conserved end residues are part of each CDR3. The D gene is left open where the match is weak. Expanded clones get a size class; other rows say once, few or many, or leave the size out.

abundance: -; j_gene: TRBJ1-2; d_gene: -; v_gene: TRBV19; CDR3aa: CASRLKATGNYGYTF; CDR3nt: TGTGCCAGTAGATTAAAGGCGACAGGCAACTATGGCTACACCTTC
abundance: -; j_gene: TRBJ2-7; d_gene: TRBD2; v_gene: TRBV3-1/TRBV3-2; CDR3aa: CASSQGGSGGYEQYF; CDR3nt: TGTGCCAGCAGCCAAGGCGGCTCGGGGGGCTACGAGCAGTACTTC
abundance: -; j_gene: TRBJ2-3; d_gene: TRBD1; v_gene: TRBV11-3; CDR3aa: CASAQGARDTQYF; CDR3nt: TGTGCCAGCGCTCAGGGGGCGCGAGATACGCAGTATTTT
abundance: -; j_gene: TRBJ1-3; d_gene: -; v_gene: TRBV7-8; CDR3aa: CASSLASGNTIYF; CDR3nt: TGTGCCAGCAGCTTAGCGAGTGGAAACACCATATATTTT
abundance: -; j_gene: TRBJ2-5; d_gene: -; v_gene: TRBV4-1; CDR3aa: CASSQDNQETQYF; CDR3nt: TGCGCCAGCAGCCAAGATAACCAAGAGACCCAGTACTTC
abundance: -; j_gene: TRBJ2-2; d_gene: TRBD2; v_gene: TRBV6-2/TRBV6-3; CDR3aa: CASSYSPGSGVRELFF; CDR3nt: TGTGCCAGCAGTTACTCACCGGGTAGCGGGGTGCGGGAGCTGTTTTTT
abundance: -; j_gene: TRBJ1-4; d_gene: TRBD1; v_gene: TRBV9; CDR3aa: CASSTGGVNEKLFF; CDR3nt: TGTGCCAGCAGCACAGGGGGCGTTAATGAAAAACTGTTTTTT
abundance: -; j_gene: TRBJ2-1; d_gene: -; v_gene: TRBV11-3; CDR3aa: CASSLDLLSSYNEQFF; CDR3nt: TGTGCCAGCAGCTTAGATCTGCTGAGCTCCTACAATGAGCAGTTCTTC
abundance: -; j_gene: TRBJ2-1; d_gene: TRBD2; v_gene: TRBV14; CDR3aa: CASSQLSGGNNNEQFF; CDR3nt: TGTGCCAGCAGCCAGTTGAGCGGGGGGAATAACAATGAGCAGTTCTTC
abundance: -; j_gene: TRBJ2-7; d_gene: -; v_gene: TRBV5-4; CDR3aa: CASSLGPYYEQYF; CDR3nt: TGTGCCAGCAGCCTGGGACCCTACTACGAGCAGTACTTC
abundance: -; j_gene: TRBJ2-2; d_gene: TRBD2; v_gene: TRBV4-3; CDR3aa: CASSATLGGAVTGELFF; CDR3nt: TGCGCCAGCAGCGCTACCTTGGGAGGGGCAGTCACCGGGGAGCTGTTTTTT
abundance: -; j_gene: TRBJ2-1; d_gene: -; v_gene: TRBV10-3; CDR3aa: CAISEPGQGQLDEQFF; CDR3nt: TGTGCCATCAGTGAGCCCGGGCAGGGCCAATTGGATGAGCAGTTCTTC
abundance: -; j_gene: TRBJ2-3; d_gene: -; v_gene: TRBV5-1; CDR3aa: CASSPAGGSVRDTQYF; CDR3nt: TGCGCCAGCAGCCCGGCGGGCGGCTCCGTAAGAGATACGCAGTATTTT
abundance: once; j_gene: TRBJ1-5; d_gene: TRBD1; v_gene: TRBV15; CDR3aa: CATSRGQGEGQPQHF; CDR3nt: TGTGCCACCAGCAGAGGTCAGGGGGAAGGTCAGCCCCAGCATTTT
abundance: -; j_gene: TRBJ2-2; d_gene: TRBD2; v_gene: TRBV5-4; CDR3aa: CASSLGSLAGGISTGELFF; CDR3nt: TGTGCCAGCAGCTTGGGGTCACTAGCGGGAGGAATTTCCACCGGGGAGCTGTTTTTT
abundance: -; j_gene: TRBJ1-2; d_gene: TRBD1; v_gene: TRBV27; CDR3aa: CASAKDRGYGYTF; CDR3nt: TGTGCCAGCGCAAAGGACAGGGGCTATGGCTACACCTTC
abundance: -; j_gene: TRBJ2-7; d_gene: -; v_gene: TRBV6-5; CDR3aa: CASSYSYQGHYEQYF; CDR3nt: TGTGCCAGCAGTTACTCGTACCAGGGCCACTACGAGCAGTACTTC
abundance: -; j_gene: TRBJ2-5; d_gene: -; v_gene: TRBV6-5; CDR3aa: CASSLPRGRGKTQYF; CDR3nt: TGTGCCAGCAGCCTCCCCCGGGGGCGCGGGAAGACCCAGTACTTC
abundance: -; j_gene: TRBJ1-6; d_gene: TRBD1; v_gene: TRBV19; CDR3aa: CASSGTVLNSPLHF; CDR3nt: TGTGCCAGTAGCGGGACAGTTCTAAATTCACCCCTCCACTTT
abundance: -; j_gene: TRBJ1-2; d_gene: -; v_gene: TRBV28; CDR3aa: CASSFRGQGGYTF; CDR3nt: TGTGCCAGCAGTTTTCGGGGCCAGGGAGGCTACACCTTC
abundance: -; j_gene: TRBJ2-7; d_gene: TRBD2; v_gene: TRBV10-2; CDR3aa: CASSAPSGGRYEQYF; CDR3nt: TGCGCCAGCAGTGCACCTAGCGGGGGAAGGTACGAGCAGTACTTC
abundance: -; j_gene: TRBJ2-1; d_gene: -; v_gene: TRBV9; CDR3aa: CASSVGFLGGPREQFF; CDR3nt: TGTGCCAGCAGCGTAGGATTTTTAGGAGGGCCTAGGGAGCAGTTCTTC
abundance: -; j_gene: TRBJ2-7; d_gene: -; v_gene: TRBV28; CDR3aa: CASSFRVELSSYEQYF; CDR3nt: TGTGCCAGCAGTTTCAGGGTGGAGCTCAGCTCCTACGAGCAGTACTTC
abundance: few; j_gene: TRBJ2-2; d_gene: -; v_gene: TRBV4-2; CDR3aa: CASSQDGGLNTGELFF; CDR3nt: TGTGCCAGCAGCCAAGACGGGGGCCTGAACACCGGGGAGCTGTTTTTT
abundance: -; j_gene: TRBJ1-2; d_gene: TRBD1; v_gene: TRBV27; CDR3aa: CASSLLVAGGVSADGYTF; CDR3nt: TGTGCCAGCAGTTTATTGGTGGCAGGGGGCGTTTCGGCCGATGGCTACACCTTC
abundance: -; j_gene: TRBJ2-7; d_gene: -; v_gene: TRBV5-8; CDR3aa: CASSLGQGSFHEQYF; CDR3nt: TGTGCCAGCAGCTTGGGGCAGGGGTCTTTCCACGAGCAGTACTTC
abundance: -; j_gene: TRBJ2-6; d_gene: TRBD1; v_gene: TRBV18; CDR3aa: CASSQRDRGSGANVLTF; CDR3nt: TGTGCCAGCTCACAGCGGGACAGGGGCTCTGGGGCCAACGTCCTGACTTTC
abundance: once; j_gene: TRBJ2-7; d_gene: -; v_gene: TRBV21-1; CDR3aa: CASSKEGLAGEPYEQYF; CDR3nt: TGTGCCAGCAGCAAAGAGGGACTAGCGGGAGAGCCCTACGAGCAGTACTTC
abundance: -; j_gene: TRBJ2-3; d_gene: -; v_gene: TRBV7-3; CDR3aa: CASSPGSTDTQYF; CDR3nt: TGTGCCAGCAGTCCCGGTAGCACAGATACGCAGTATTTT
abundance: -; j_gene: TRBJ1-5; d_gene: -; v_gene: TRBV7-8; CDR3aa: CASSLAGGVSQPQHF; CDR3nt: TGTGCCAGCAGCTTAGCGGGGGGCGTATCTCAGCCCCAGCATTTT
abundance: -; j_gene: TRBJ1-4; d_gene: TRBD1; v_gene: TRBV28; CDR3aa: CASSLLQTGGYEKLFF; CDR3nt: TGTGCCAGCAGTTTACTCCAGACAGGGGGGTATGAAAAACTGTTTTTT
abundance: -; j_gene: TRBJ1-2; d_gene: TRBD1; v_gene: TRBV6-5; CDR3aa: CASSSLPGGSGYTF; CDR3nt: TGTGCCAGCAGTTCCCTTCCAGGGGGCTCAGGCTACACCTTC
abundance: -; j_gene: TRBJ1-2; d_gene: -; v_gene: TRBV5-5; CDR3aa: CASNSDFYGYTF; CDR3nt: TGTGCCAGCAACTCCGACTTCTATGGCTACACCTTC
abundance: -; j_gene: TRBJ1-2; d_gene: -; v_gene: TRBV6-2/TRBV6-3; CDR3aa: CASSYSPWTAANYGYTF; CDR3nt: TGTGCCAGCAGTTACTCCCCCTGGACGGCAGCTAACTATGGCTACACCTTC
abundance: few; j_gene: TRBJ2-2; d_gene: TRBD1; v_gene: TRBV2; CDR3aa: CASRGQVDTGELFF; CDR3nt: TGTGCCAGCAGGGGACAGGTGGACACCGGGGAGCTGTTTTTT
abundance: -; j_gene: TRBJ1-2; d_gene: -; v_gene: TRBV10-3; CDR3aa: CAISGDGSYGYTF; CDR3nt: TGTGCCATCAGCGGGGACGGGAGCTATGGCTACACCTTC
abundance: once; j_gene: TRBJ2-1; d_gene: TRBD1; v_gene: TRBV7-3; CDR3aa: CASSPYLGQGVNNEQFF; CDR3nt: TGTGCCAGCAGCCCATACCTTGGACAGGGGGTGAATAATGAGCAGTTCTTC
abundance: -; j_gene: TRBJ2-3; d_gene: -; v_gene: TRBV5-1; CDR3aa: CASSLSHKNTDTQYF; CDR3nt: TGCGCCAGCAGCTTGTCACATAAAAACACAGATACGCAGTATTTT
abundance: -; j_gene: TRBJ2-2; d_gene: TRBD2; v_gene: TRBV5-4; CDR3aa: CASSLWTSGGARELFF; CDR3nt: TGTGCCAGCAGCTTATGGACTAGCGGGGGGGCCAGGGAGCTGTTTTTT
abundance: -; j_gene: TRBJ1-3; d_gene: -; v_gene: TRBV30; CDR3aa: CAWGSQVTGNTIYF; CDR3nt: TGTGCCTGGGGAAGCCAGGTAACTGGAAACACCATATATTTT
abundance: -; j_gene: TRBJ1-5; d_gene: -; v_gene: TRBV27; CDR3aa: CASSLSRVLNQPQHF; CDR3nt: TGTGCCAGCAGTTTATCCCGGGTATTAAATCAGCCCCAGCATTTT
abundance: -; j_gene: TRBJ2-7; d_gene: -; v_gene: TRBV28; CDR3aa: CASSLGDIVEYF; CDR3nt: TGTGCCAGCAGTTTAGGGGATATCGTGGAGTACTTC
abundance: -; j_gene: TRBJ2-3; d_gene: -; v_gene: TRBV25-1; CDR3aa: CASRETGRVADTQYF; CDR3nt: TGTGCCAGCAGAGAGACAGGGAGGGTTGCAGATACGCAGTATTTT
abundance: once; j_gene: TRBJ2-2; d_gene: -; v_gene: TRBV6-4; CDR3aa: CASASEGSINTGELFF; CDR3nt: TGTGCCAGCGCCAGCGAGGGCAGCATAAACACCGGGGAGCTGTTTTTT
abundance: few; j_gene: TRBJ2-2; d_gene: -; v_gene: TRBV28; CDR3aa: CASRQGSGELFF; CDR3nt: TGTGCCAGCAGGCAGGGTAGCGGGGAGCTGTTTTTT
abundance: -; j_gene: TRBJ1-1; d_gene: -; v_gene: TRBV6-5; CDR3aa: CASSRNSGIEAFF; CDR3nt: TGTGCCAGCAGTCGGAACTCAGGGATTGAAGCTTTCTTT
abundance: -; j_gene: TRBJ2-5; d_gene: TRBD2; v_gene: TRBV3-1/TRBV3-2; CDR3aa: CASRAGGDETQYF; CDR3nt: TGTGCCAGCAGAGCGGGAGGTGACGAGACCCAGTACTTC
abundance: -; j_gene: TRBJ2-7; d_gene: -; v_gene: TRBV27; CDR3aa: CASSRGESYEQYF; CDR3nt: TGTGCCAGCAGCCGTGGGGAATCCTACGAGCAGTACTTC
abundance: -; j_gene: TRBJ1-2; d_gene: TRBD1; v_gene: TRBV4-3; CDR3aa: CASSPDRAGGYTF; CDR3nt: TGCGCCAGCAGCCCGGACAGGGCGGGCGGCTACACCTTC
abundance: -; j_gene: TRBJ1-1; d_gene: -; v_gene: TRBV3-1/TRBV3-2; CDR3aa: CASSHRRNTEAFF; CDR3nt: TGTGCCAGCAGTCACAGGAGGAACACTGAAGCTTTCTTT
abundance: -; j_gene: TRBJ2-1; d_gene: -; v_gene: TRBV2; CDR3aa: CASSKGTEATYNEQFF; CDR3nt: TGTGCCAGCAGTAAAGGGACGGAGGCCACCTACAATGAGCAGTTCTTC
abundance: -; j_gene: TRBJ2-7; d_gene: TRBD1; v_gene: TRBV27; CDR3aa: CASRSRSGGRVYEQYF; CDR3nt: TGTGCCAGCAGGTCCCGATCAGGGGGCCGCGTTTACGAGCAGTACTTC
abundance: -; j_gene: TRBJ1-5; d_gene: -; v_gene: TRBV4-2; CDR3aa: CASSQDRGAQPQHF; CDR3nt: TGTGCCAGCAGCCAAGATAGAGGGGCGCAGCCCCAGCATTTT
abundance: -; j_gene: TRBJ2-7; d_gene: -; v_gene: TRBV5-4; CDR3aa: CASSLGATVNF; CDR3nt: TGTGCCAGCAGCTTGGGAGCGACAGTCAACTTC
abundance: -; j_gene: TRBJ2-3; d_gene: -; v_gene: TRBV27; CDR3aa: CASSLTGGGSDTQYF; CDR3nt: TGTGCCAGCAGTTTAACCGGCGGGGGCTCCGATACGCAGTATTTT
abundance: -; j_gene: TRBJ2-7; d_gene: -; v_gene: TRBV28; CDR3aa: CASSLDTLYEQYF; CDR3nt: TGTGCCAGCAGTCTAGACACCCTCTACGAGCAGTACTTC
abundance: -; j_gene: TRBJ2-1; d_gene: -; v_gene: TRBV7-6; CDR3aa: CASSPLGAGLLYNEQFF; CDR3nt: TGTGCCAGCAGCCCACTCGGGGCAGGTCTACTTTACAATGAGCAGTTCTTC